This T cell receptor (beta chain) was documented in a study of cytotoxic CD8 clonotypes in ibrutinib-treated CLL. Broader study findings: Exceeding age-matched healthy donors, baseline clonality also tracked the counts of circulating CD8+ T cells.

Remarks on this clone: The antigen is undetermined.

Profiled with immunoSEQ multiplex PCR; TCRdb holds only in-frame clones, not every one. The sample carries about 310,000 clones, roughly 80% recorded once. The sequencing here drew on PBMCs, taken before ibrutinib treatment. This clonotype was sampled from a human donor with chronic lymphocytic leukemia.

CDR3 residues: CASSLDPAGRAEQFF. For the CDR3, the DNA is TGTGCCAGCAGCTTAGATCCAGCGGGAAGGGCTGAGCAGTTCTTC. The chain is built from TRBV7-2 and TRBJ2-1; TRBD2 matches at 7 bases. Germline CDR1 reads SGHTA; CDR2 reads FQGNSA. V dropped 1 base and J dropped 9; count of bases not matched to a gene: 9. The CDR3 loop spans 15 amino acids.